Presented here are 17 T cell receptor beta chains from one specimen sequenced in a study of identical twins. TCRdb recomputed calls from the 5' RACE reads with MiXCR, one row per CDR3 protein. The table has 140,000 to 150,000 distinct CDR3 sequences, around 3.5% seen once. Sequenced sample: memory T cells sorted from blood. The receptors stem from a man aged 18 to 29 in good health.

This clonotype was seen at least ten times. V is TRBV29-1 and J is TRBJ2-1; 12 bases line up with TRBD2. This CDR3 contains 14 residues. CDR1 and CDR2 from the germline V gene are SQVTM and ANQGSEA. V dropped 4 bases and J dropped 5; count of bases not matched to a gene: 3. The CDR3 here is CSVAGLAGDNEQFF. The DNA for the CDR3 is TGCAGCGTTGCGGGACTAGCGGGTGACAATGAGCAGTTCTTC.

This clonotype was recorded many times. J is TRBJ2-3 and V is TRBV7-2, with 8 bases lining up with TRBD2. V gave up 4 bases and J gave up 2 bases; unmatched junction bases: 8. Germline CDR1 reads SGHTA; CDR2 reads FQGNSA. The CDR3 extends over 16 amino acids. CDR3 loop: CASSSIAGSYTDTQYF. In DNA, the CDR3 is TGTGCCAGCAGCTCTATAGCGGGGTCATACACAGATACGCAGTATTTT.

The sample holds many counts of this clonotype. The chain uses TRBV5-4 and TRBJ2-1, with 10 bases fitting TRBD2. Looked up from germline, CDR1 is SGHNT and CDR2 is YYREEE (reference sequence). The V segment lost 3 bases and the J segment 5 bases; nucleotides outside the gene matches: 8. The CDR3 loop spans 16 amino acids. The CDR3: CASSWARTSGDNEQFF. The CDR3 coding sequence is TGTGCCAGCAGCTGGGCCAGGACTAGCGGCGACAATGAGCAGTTCTTC.

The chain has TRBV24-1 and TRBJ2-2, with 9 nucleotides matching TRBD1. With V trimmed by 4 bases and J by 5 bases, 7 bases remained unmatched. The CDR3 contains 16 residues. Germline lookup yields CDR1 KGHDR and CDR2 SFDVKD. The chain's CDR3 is CATSDQQGAWTGELFF. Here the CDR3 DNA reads TGTGCCACCAGTGACCAACAGGGGGCCTGGACCGGGGAGCTGTTTTTT.

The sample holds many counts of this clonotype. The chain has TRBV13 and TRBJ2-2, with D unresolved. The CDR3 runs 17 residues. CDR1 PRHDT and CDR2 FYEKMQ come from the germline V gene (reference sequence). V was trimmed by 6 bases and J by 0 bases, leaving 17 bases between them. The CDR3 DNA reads TGTGCCAGCAGTCCTCGTGACGGACCCGCGAACACCGGGGAGCTGTTTTTT. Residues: CASSPRDGPANTGELFF.

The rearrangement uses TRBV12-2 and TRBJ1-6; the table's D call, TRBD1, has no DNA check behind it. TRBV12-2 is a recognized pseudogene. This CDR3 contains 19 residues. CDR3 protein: CASRLISEPGSKDNSPLHF. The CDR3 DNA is TGTGCAAGTCGCTTAATAAGTGAACCGGGGTCTAAGGATAATTCACCCCTCCACTTT.

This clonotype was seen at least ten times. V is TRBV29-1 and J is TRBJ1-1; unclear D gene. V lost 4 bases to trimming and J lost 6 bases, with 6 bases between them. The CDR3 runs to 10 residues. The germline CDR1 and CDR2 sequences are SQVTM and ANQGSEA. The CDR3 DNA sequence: TGCAGCGTTGGGGGTCCTGAAGCTTTCTTT. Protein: CSVGGPEAFF.

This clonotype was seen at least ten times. For the CDR3, the DNA is TGTGCCAGCAGTTCCGGGACTAGCGGGAGTCCCTGGAATGAGCAGTTCTTC. This encodes CASSSGTSGSPWNEQFF. The chain joins TRBV5-4 to TRBJ2-1; 14 bases are a match to TRBD2. CDR1 is SGHNT and CDR2 is YYREEE in the germline V gene (reference sequence). V shed 5 bases and J 7 bases; nucleotides not matched to a gene: 11. There are 17 residues in the CDR3.

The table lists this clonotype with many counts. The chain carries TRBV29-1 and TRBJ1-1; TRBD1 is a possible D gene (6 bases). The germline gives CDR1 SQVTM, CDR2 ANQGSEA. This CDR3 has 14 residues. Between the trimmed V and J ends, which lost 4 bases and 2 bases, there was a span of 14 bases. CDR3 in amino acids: CSVGTGPSNTEAFF. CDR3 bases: TGCAGCGTTGGAACAGGGCCCTCCAACACTGAAGCTTTCTTT.

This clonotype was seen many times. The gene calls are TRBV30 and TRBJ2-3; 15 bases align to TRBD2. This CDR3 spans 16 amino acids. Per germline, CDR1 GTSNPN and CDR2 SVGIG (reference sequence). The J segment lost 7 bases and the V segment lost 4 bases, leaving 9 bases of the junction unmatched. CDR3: CAWKGGLAGGPNTQYF. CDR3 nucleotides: TGTGCCTGGAAGGGAGGACTAGCGGGAGGGCCGAATACGCAGTATTTT. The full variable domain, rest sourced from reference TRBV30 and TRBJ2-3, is SQTIHQWPATLVQPVGSPLSLECTVEGTSNPNLYWYRQAAGRGLQLLFYSVGIGQISSEVPQNLSASRPQDRQFILSSKKLLLSDSGFYLCAWKGGLAGGPNTQYFGPGTRLTVL.

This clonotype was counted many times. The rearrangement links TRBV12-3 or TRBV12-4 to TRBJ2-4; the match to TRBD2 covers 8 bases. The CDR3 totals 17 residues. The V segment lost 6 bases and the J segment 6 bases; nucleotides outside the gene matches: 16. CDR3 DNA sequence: TGTGCCAGCAGCCAAACTAGCGGCCATAGGGGGGGAAACATTCAGTACTTC. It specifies CASSQTSGHRGGNIQYF.

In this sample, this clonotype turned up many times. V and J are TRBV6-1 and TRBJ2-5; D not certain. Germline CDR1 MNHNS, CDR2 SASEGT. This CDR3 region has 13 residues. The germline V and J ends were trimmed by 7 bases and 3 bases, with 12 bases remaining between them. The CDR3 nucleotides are TGTGCCAGCACCCAGACCCAGAAAGAGACCCAGTACTTC. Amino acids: CASTQTQKETQYF.

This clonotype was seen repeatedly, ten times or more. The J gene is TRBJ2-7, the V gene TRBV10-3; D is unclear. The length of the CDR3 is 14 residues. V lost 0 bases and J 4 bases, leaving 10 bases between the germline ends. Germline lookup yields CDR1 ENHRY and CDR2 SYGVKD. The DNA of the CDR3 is TGTGCCATCAGTGAGTCGGTCAGCCCGTACGAGCAGTACTTC. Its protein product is CAISESVSPYEQYF.

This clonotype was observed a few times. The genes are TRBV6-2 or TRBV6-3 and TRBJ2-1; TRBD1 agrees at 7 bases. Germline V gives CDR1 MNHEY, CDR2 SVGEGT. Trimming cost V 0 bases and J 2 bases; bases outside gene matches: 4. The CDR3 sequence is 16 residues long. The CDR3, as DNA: TGTGCCAGCAGTTACTCGAGGGACAGTCCCTACAATGAGCAGTTCTTC. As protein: CASSYSRDSPYNEQFF.

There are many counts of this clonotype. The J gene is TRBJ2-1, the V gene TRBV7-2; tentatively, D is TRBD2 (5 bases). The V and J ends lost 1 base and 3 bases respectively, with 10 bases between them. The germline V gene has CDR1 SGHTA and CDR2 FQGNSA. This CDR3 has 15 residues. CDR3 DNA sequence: TGTGCCAGCAGCTTAGTAGCGACCAACTACAATGAGCAGTTCTTC. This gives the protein CASSLVATNYNEQFF.

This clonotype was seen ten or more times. The CDR3 DNA follows: TGTGCCAGCAGCTTCGGGCCCCGGGAGGACAGACGATCCCACAGCTATGGCTACACCTTC. Protein sequence: CASSFGPREDRRSHSYGYTF. The chain couples TRBV5-6 to TRBJ1-2; TRBD1 is a possible D gene (6 bases). CDR1 is SGHDT and CDR2 is YYEEEE in the germline V gene. The V end was cut by 2 bases, the J end by 4 bases, with 30 bases between. The CDR3 consists of 20 residues.

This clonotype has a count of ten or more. The DNA of the CDR3 is TGTGCCAGCAGCTCCGACTCGACCTCCTACGAGCAGTACTTC. Translating it yields CASSSDSTSYEQYF. The rearrangement uses TRBV7-2 and TRBJ2-7; D remains unclear. Trimming took off 4 bases at V and 0 bases at J, with 10 bases between the two ends. The CDR3 sequence is 14 residues long. Germline lookup yields CDR1 SGHTA and CDR2 FQGNSA. The full variable domain, with the rest looked up from reference TRBV7-2 and TRBJ2-7, is GAGVSQSPSNKVTEKGKDVELRCDPISGHTALYWYRQSLGQGLEFLIYFQGNSAPDKSGLPSDRFSAERTGGSVSTLTIQRTQQEDSAVYLCASSSDSTSYEQYFGPGTRLTVT.